This T cell receptor beta chain is from a study of T cells in Graves' hyperthyroidism and ophthalmopathy. This clonotype was picked up many times. The CDR3 has 15 amino acids. J lost 7 bases, V lost 8 bases, and 15 bases had no gene match. Per the germline V gene, CDR1 is SEHNR and CDR2 is FQNEAQ (reference sequence). The CDR3 regions of TCR beta were amplified from RNA transcripts. An initial round of RT-PCR targeting the TCR CDR3 relied on the HTBI primer set. TCRdb itself ran the multiplex PCR reads through MiXCR, one entry per CDR3 protein. The table shows about 610,000 distinct CDR3 sequences, with roughly 16% occurring only once. Criteria for exclusion of patients were uncontrolled infection, other autoimmune disease, pregnancy or lactation.

The V gene is TRBV7-9, the J gene TRBJ2-5; the match to TRBD2 covers 8 bases. The TCR sequence derives from a middle-aged woman with Graves' ophthalmopathy. The source material was blood. DNA of the CDR3: TGTGCCAGCCTCCCACGGGGGGGTGGCAGCGGGACCCAGTACTTC. This codes for CASLPRGGGSGTQYF.